These 27 T cell receptor beta chains share one sample of origin, sequenced in a study of T-cell memory formation after mild COVID-19. In TCRdb, the 5' RACE reads were re-called with MiXCR into one record per CDR3 protein. The sample lists around 320,000 distinct CDR3 sequences; roughly an eighth were seen once. The sequencing sample was made of PBMCs or a T cell subset sorted from them (not recorded which). The receptors were sampled from a man between 18 and 35 years old who had mild COVID-19 (a few samples of this study predate the infection). Cell type and time point are not known.

This clonotype occurred a few times. The chain couples TRBV12-3 or TRBV12-4 to TRBJ2-1; D call uncertain. This CDR3 contains 15 residues. V was shortened by 3 bases and J by 2 bases, with 11 bases between the two germline ends. The CDR3 loop reads CASSLTPAPYNEQFF. In DNA form, the CDR3 reads TGTGCCAGCAGTTTGACACCGGCCCCCTACAATGAGCAGTTCTTC.

The chain combines TRBV7-8 with TRBJ2-3; 7 bases are a match to TRBD2. Trimming at V came to 0 bases and at J to 2 bases, leaving 2 bases not matched to a gene. This CDR3 is built from 15 residues. Germline CDR1 is SGHVS and CDR2 is FQNEAQ. The CDR3 coding sequence is TGTGCCAGCAGCTTAGCGAGGGACTACACAGATACGCAGTATTTT. Its protein is CASSLARDYTDTQYF.

The CDR3 DNA sequence: TGTGCCAGCAGCCAGGACAGCGAGATAAACTATGGCTACACCTTC. It codes for CASSQDSEINYGYTF. The chain uses TRBV7-9 and TRBJ1-2; D is possibly TRBD1 (6 bases). Germline V gives CDR1 SEHNR, CDR2 FQNEAQ (reference sequence). The CDR3 contains 15 residues. The V end was cut by 5 bases, the J end by 2 bases, with 15 bases between.

This clonotype was seen a handful of times. The CDR3 loop is CASSFLRQGREKLFF. As DNA, the CDR3 is TGTGCCAGCAGTTTCCTCCGGCAGGGGAGGGAAAAACTGTTTTTT. The chain uses TRBV27 and TRBJ1-4; D is perhaps TRBD1 (6 bases). Germline V gene data show CDR1 as MNHEY and CDR2 as SMNVEV (reference sequence). The CDR3 has 15 amino acids. Trimming removed 3 bases from V and 8 bases from J, with 16 bases in between. Based on the CDR3 plus reference TRBV27 and TRBJ1-4, the full variable domain is EAQVTQNPRYLITVTGKKLTVTCSQNMNHEYMSWYRQDPGLGLRQIYYSMNVEVTDKGDVPEGYKVSRKEKRNFPLILESPSPNQTSLYFCASSFLRQGREKLFFGSGTQLSVL.

This clonotype was counted only a few times. The chain combines TRBV6-2 or TRBV6-3 with TRBJ1-1; D not certain. Trimming removed 2 bases at V and 4 bases at J, with 8 bases between. Germline values: CDR1 MNHEY, CDR2 SVGEGT. The CDR3 has 13 residues. This chain's CDR3 is CASSYGITTEAFF. The CDR3 nucleotides are TGTGCCAGCAGTTACGGGATCACCACTGAAGCTTTCTTT.

This clonotype was found a few times. The gene calls are TRBV7-9 and TRBJ2-2; D is uncertain. V was shortened by 5 bases and J by 4 bases, with 17 bases between the two germline ends. The CDR3 spans 16 residues. Germline V gives CDR1 SEHNR, CDR2 FQNEAQ (reference sequence). The CDR3 sequence: CASSPRSQRSTGELFF. The CDR3 DNA is TGTGCCAGCAGCCCCCGGAGCCAGCGTTCCACCGGGGAGCTGTTTTTT. The variable domain in full, with the rest retrieved from reference TRBV7-9 and TRBJ2-2, is DTGVSQNPRHKITKRGQNVTFRCDPISEHNRLYWYRQTLGQGPEFLTYFQNEAQLEKSRLLSDRFSAERPKGSFSTLEIQRTEQGDSAMYLCASSPRSQRSTGELFFGEGSRLTVL.

This clonotype was counted between two and nine times. This chain joins TRBV24-1 and TRBJ1-5; no clear D. The CDR3 has 17 amino acids. Germline V gene sequence: CDR1 KGHDR, CDR2 SFDVKD. V was shortened by 7 bases and J by 2 bases, with 20 bases between the two germline ends. The CDR3 sequence: CATSSGKSKRGNQPQHF. CDR3 nucleotide sequence: TGTGCCACCAGCTCCGGGAAGTCGAAGCGTGGCAATCAGCCCCAGCATTTT.

The chain recombines TRBV5-1 with TRBJ1-3; D unclear. The CDR3 is 13 amino acids. V was clipped by 4 bases and J by 1 base, with 6 bases between them. Germline V lookup: CDR1 SGHRS, CDR2 YFSETQ. CDR3 amino acids: CASSPTSGNTIYF. The CDR3 DNA follows: TGCGCCAGCAGCCCAACTTCTGGAAACACCATATATTTT.

The chain has TRBV10-3 and TRBJ2-6, with TRBD2 as a possible D gene (6 bases). Germline V gives CDR1 ENHRY, CDR2 SYGVKD. The CDR3 covers 15 residues. Trimming left V 8 bases short and J 2 bases short, with 13 bases between. The CDR3 is CAILGTVPGANVLTF. The CDR3 nucleotides read TGTGCCATCCTAGGGACTGTCCCTGGGGCCAACGTCCTGACTTTC.

This clonotype has only a few counts. This chain links TRBV19 with TRBJ1-1; tentative D call: TRBD1 (5 bases). Per germline, CDR1 LNHDA and CDR2 SQIVND (reference sequence). Between the trimmed V and J ends, which lost 5 bases and 3 bases, there was a span of 13 bases. This CDR3 spans 14 amino acids. The chain's CDR3 is CASSLPQGHTEAFF. The CDR3 DNA sequence: TGTGCCAGTAGTCTGCCCCAGGGTCACACTGAAGCTTTCTTT.

The chain is built from TRBV7-6 and TRBJ2-7; possible D gene TRBD1, 7 bases. The ends were cut back, 5 bases at V and 3 bases at J, with 11 bases in the middle. CDR1 and CDR2 from the germline V gene are SGHVS and FNYEAQ. The CDR3 runs to 13 residues. CDR3 DNA sequence: TGTGCCAGCAGCCAGGGGGAGGACTACGAGCAGTACGTC. It specifies CASSQGEDYEQYV.

This clonotype was counted a single time. This chain joins TRBV9 and TRBJ1-3, with D uncertain. The CDR3 sequence is 14 residues long. Germline CDR1 and CDR2: SGDLS and YYNGEE. V was shortened by 5 bases and J by 2 bases, with 11 bases between the two germline ends. The CDR3 sequence: CASSSGWAGNTIYF. CDR3 coding DNA: TGTGCCAGCAGTTCCGGGTGGGCTGGAAACACCATATATTTT.

The rearrangement joins TRBV28 to TRBJ1-6; D unclear. This CDR3 is 15 amino acids long. Germline assignment: CDR1 MDHEN and CDR2 SYDVKM. V was trimmed by 7 bases and J by 7 bases, leaving 17 bases between them. The CDR3 sequence is CASTSIGFKNSPLHF. As DNA, the CDR3 is TGTGCCAGCACTTCTATCGGTTTTAAGAATTCACCCCTCCACTTT.

The chain couples TRBV7-2 to TRBJ2-1, with D perhaps TRBD1 or TRBD2 (5 bases each). Germline CDR1 is SGHTA and CDR2 is FQGNSA. CDR3 length equals 13 residues. Deletions cut 3 bases from V and 7 bases from J, with 10 bases between. CDR3 DNA sequence: TGTGCCAGCAGCTTGGGACCCGGGAATGAGCAGTTCTTC. It encodes CASSLGPGNEQFF.

The chain uses TRBV30 and TRBJ1-4, with D tentatively TRBD1 (5 bases). This CDR3 spans 15 amino acids. Trimming pared 3 bases from V and 0 bases from J, leaving 11 bases between. CDR1 is GTSNPN and CDR2 is SVGIG in the germline V gene (reference sequence). For the CDR3, the DNA is TGTGCCTGGAGCGGGGGAAGTGCAACTAATGAAAAACTGTTTTTT. Amino acids: CAWSGGSATNEKLFF.

This clonotype showed up just a few times. This chain links TRBV5-4 with TRBJ2-7, with D tentatively TRBD2 (5 bases). The V end was cut by 2 bases, the J end by 2 bases, with 11 bases between. Germline CDR1 is SGHNT and CDR2 is YYREEE (reference sequence). This CDR3 comprises 14 residues. The CDR3 DNA sequence: TGTGCCAGCAGCTTACCCGGGAAACCCTACGAGCAGTACTTC. Amino acids: CASSLPGKPYEQYF.

The table lists this clonotype with a few counts. The chain uses TRBV2 and TRBJ1-3; TRBD1 matches at 8 bases. In germline, CDR1 is SNHLY, CDR2 FYNNEI. CDR3 length: 15 amino acids. Trimming at V came to 5 bases and at J to 0 bases, leaving 3 bases not matched to a gene. The CDR3 loop is CASSRTGISGNTIYF. CDR3 bases: TGTGCCAGCAGTCGGACAGGGATCTCTGGAAACACCATATATTTT.

The V gene is TRBV12-3 or TRBV12-4, the J gene TRBJ1-1, with 8 bases that match TRBD1. The CDR3 spans 15 residues. V was clipped by 2 bases and J by 10 bases; unmatched bases: 12. The chain's CDR3 is CASSLNSDRVGGAFF. As DNA, the CDR3 is TGTGCCAGCAGTTTAAATTCGGACAGGGTGGGAGGAGCTTTCTTT.

A few counts support this clonotype. V is TRBV5-1 and J is TRBJ2-1; D uncertain. V was clipped by 0 bases and J by 9 bases, with 7 bases between them. The CDR3 sequence is 12 residues long. Germline V gene lookup returns CDR1 SGHRS and CDR2 YFSETQ. The CDR3 bases are TGCGCCAGCAGCTTGGGCGAGAGTGAGCAGTTCTTC. The encoded protein is CASSLGESEQFF.

There are a few counts of this clonotype. This rearrangement joins TRBV2 to TRBJ2-5; D is possibly TRBD1 or TRBD2 (5 bases each). Deletions cut 11 bases from V and 4 bases from J, with 14 bases between. The CDR3 is 12 amino acids. CDR1 is SNHLY and CDR2 is FYNNEI in the germline V gene. The CDR3 DNA reads TGTGCCGGGGGTGAAGGGAGAGAGACCCAGTACTTC. It translates to CAGGEGRETQYF.

This clonotype was counted a few times. The chain couples TRBV12-3 or TRBV12-4 to TRBJ1-5; 7 positions match TRBD1. This CDR3 contains 13 residues. V lost 6 bases, J lost 5 bases, and 4 bases stayed unmatched. Written as DNA, the CDR3 is TGTGCCAGCAGAGGAGGGGGCCATCAGCCCCAGCATTTT. Its protein product is CASRGGGHQPQHF.

This clonotype was seen a handful of times. The chain uses TRBV18 and TRBJ2-5, with 8 positions matching TRBD1. This CDR3 region has 15 residues. Germline CDR1 KGHSH, CDR2 LQKENI. Trimming cost V 3 bases and J 3 bases; bases outside gene matches: 6. The CDR3 spells CASSPRTGKEETQYF. In DNA, the CDR3 is TGTGCCAGCTCACCGCGGACAGGGAAGGAAGAGACCCAGTACTTC.

This clonotype was detected a few times. V usage is TRBV18 and J usage is TRBJ2-7, with D possibly TRBD2 on 5 matching bases. Germline V gene data show CDR1 as KGHSH and CDR2 as LQKENI. Between the trimmed V and J ends, which lost 2 bases and 2 bases, there was a span of 13 bases. The CDR3 totals 15 residues. The CDR3 region is CASSPTPGSTYEQYV. The CDR3 nucleotides are TGTGCCAGCTCACCAACCCCGGGGTCCACCTACGAGCAGTACGTC.

Only a few counts were recorded for this clonotype. The V call is TRBV20-1, the J call TRBJ2-1; tentative D call: TRBD2 (5 bases). Germline assignment: CDR1 DFQATT and CDR2 SNEGSKA (reference sequence). The CDR3 totals 11 residues. The V end lost 5 bases, the J end lost 14 bases, and 16 bases lay between the germline ends. In DNA, the CDR3 is TGCAGTGCTGTGGTGGGAGTCGGGGAGTTCTTC. Encoded protein: CSAVVGVGEFF.

V gene TRBV29-1 combines with J gene TRBJ1-1; D might be TRBD1 (5 bases). This CDR3 is 12 amino acids long. The V end lost 4 bases, the J end lost 4 bases, and 10 bases lay between the germline ends. From germline, CDR1 is SQVTM and CDR2 ANQGSEA. The CDR3 DNA reads as TGCAGCGTTGGATTTGGGGGCACTGAAGCTTTCTTT. Amino acid sequence: CSVGFGGTEAFF.

This clonotype was seen more than once but under ten times. The chain is built from TRBV6-6 and TRBJ2-1, with 9 bases aligning to TRBD1. Per the germline V gene, CDR1 is MNHNY and CDR2 is SVGAGI (reference sequence). The CDR3 runs 15 residues. The V segment lost 6 bases and the J segment 1 base; nucleotides outside the gene matches: 4. CDR3 protein: CASSLQGASYNEQFF. CDR3 sequence (DNA): TGTGCCAGCAGCCTACAGGGGGCATCCTACAATGAGCAGTTCTTC.

This clonotype has just a few counts. CDR3 region: CASSRGDTDTQYF. CDR3 bases: TGTGCCAGCAGCCGAGGGGACACAGATACGCAGTATTTT. The rearrangement links TRBV5-4 to TRBJ2-3, with D perhaps assigned TRBD1 or TRBD2 (5 bases each). This CDR3 comprises 13 residues. Per the germline V gene, CDR1 is SGHNT and CDR2 is YYREEE (reference sequence). The V end lost 4 bases, the J end lost 2 bases, and 8 bases lay between the germline ends.